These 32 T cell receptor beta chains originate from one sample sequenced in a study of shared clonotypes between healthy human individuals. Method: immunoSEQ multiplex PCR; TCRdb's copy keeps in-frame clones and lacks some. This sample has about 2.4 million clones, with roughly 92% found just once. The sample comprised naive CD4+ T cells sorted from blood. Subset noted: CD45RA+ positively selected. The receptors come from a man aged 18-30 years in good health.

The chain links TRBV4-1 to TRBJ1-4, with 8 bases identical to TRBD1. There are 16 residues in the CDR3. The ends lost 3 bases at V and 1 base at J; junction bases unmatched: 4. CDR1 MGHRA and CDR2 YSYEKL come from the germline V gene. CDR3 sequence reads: CASSQDGQGTNEKLFF. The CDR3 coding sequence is TGCGCCAGCAGCCAGGACGGACAGGGAACTAATGAAAAACTGTTTTTT.

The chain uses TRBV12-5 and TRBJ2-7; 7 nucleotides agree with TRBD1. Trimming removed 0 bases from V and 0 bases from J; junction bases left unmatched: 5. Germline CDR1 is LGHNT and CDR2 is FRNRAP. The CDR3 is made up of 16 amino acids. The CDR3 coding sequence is TGTGCTAGTGGTTTGGTCACCGGGACAGCCTCCTACGAGCAGTACTTC. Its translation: CASGLVTGTASYEQYF.

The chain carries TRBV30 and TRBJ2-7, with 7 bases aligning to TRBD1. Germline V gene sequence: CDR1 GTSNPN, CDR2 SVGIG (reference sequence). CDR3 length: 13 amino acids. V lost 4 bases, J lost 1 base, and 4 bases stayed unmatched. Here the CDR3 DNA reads TGTGCCTGGACTAGGGACAGTTCCTACGAGCAGTACTTC. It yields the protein CAWTRDSSYEQYF. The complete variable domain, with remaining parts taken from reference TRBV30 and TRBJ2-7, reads SQTIHQWPATLVQPVGSPLSLECTVEGTSNPNLYWYRQAAGRGLQLLFYSVGIGQISSEVPQNLSASRPQDRQFILSSKKLLLSDSGFYLCAWTRDSSYEQYFGPGTRLTVT.

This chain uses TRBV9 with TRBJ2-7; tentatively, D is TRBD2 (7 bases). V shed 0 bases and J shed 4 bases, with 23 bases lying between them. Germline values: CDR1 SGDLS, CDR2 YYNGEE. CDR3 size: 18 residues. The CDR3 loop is CASSVAPTSWGGEYEQYF. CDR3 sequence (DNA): TGTGCCAGCAGCGTAGCGCCAACTTCGTGGGGGGGCGAGTACGAGCAGTACTTC.

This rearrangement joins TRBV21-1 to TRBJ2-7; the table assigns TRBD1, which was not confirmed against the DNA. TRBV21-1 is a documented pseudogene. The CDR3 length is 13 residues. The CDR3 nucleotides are TGTGCCAGCAGCAGTTACAGGAGCTACGAGCAGTACTTC. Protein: CASSSYRSYEQYF.

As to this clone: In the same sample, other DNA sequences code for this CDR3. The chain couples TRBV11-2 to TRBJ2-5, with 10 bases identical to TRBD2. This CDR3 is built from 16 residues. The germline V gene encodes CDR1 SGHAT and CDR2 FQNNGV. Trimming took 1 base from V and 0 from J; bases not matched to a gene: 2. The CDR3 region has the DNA TGTGCCAGCAGCTTAGGGACTAGCGGTCACCAAGAGACCCAGTACTTC. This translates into CASSLGTSGHQETQYF.

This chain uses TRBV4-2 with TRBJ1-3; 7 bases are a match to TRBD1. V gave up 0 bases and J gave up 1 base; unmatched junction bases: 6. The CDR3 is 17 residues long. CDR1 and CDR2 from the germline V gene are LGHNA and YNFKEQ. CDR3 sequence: CASSQEVTGRSGNTIYF. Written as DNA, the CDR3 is TGTGCCAGCAGCCAAGAAGTGACAGGGCGATCTGGAAACACCATATATTTT.

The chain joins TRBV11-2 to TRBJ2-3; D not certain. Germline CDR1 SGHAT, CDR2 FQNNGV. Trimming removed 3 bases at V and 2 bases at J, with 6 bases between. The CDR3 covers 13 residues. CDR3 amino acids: CASSFSFTDTQYF. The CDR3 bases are TGTGCCAGCAGCTTTTCTTTCACAGATACGCAGTATTTT.

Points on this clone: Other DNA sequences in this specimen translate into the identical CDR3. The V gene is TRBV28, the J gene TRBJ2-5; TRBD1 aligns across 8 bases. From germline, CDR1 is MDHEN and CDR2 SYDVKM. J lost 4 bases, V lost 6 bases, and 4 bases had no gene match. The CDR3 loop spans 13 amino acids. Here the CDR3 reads CASRTGGRETQYF. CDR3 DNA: TGTGCCAGCAGAACAGGGGGTAGAGAGACCCAGTACTTC.

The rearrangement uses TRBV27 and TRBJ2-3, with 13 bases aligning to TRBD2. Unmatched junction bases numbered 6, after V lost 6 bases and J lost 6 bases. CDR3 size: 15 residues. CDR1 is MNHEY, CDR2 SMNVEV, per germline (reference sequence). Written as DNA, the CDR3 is TGTGCCAGCAGGGACGGACTAGCGGGAGTGGATACGCAGTATTTT. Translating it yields CASRDGLAGVDTQYF.

In DNA, the CDR3 is TGTGCCAGACTCCCCCCGGACAGGCTGAACACTGAAGCTTTCTTT. Translated: CARLPPDRLNTEAFF. J is TRBJ1-1 and V is TRBV21-1; the table's D gene call, TRBD1, was not cross checked with the DNA. TRBV21-1 is shown as a pseudogene. CDR3 length equals 15 residues.

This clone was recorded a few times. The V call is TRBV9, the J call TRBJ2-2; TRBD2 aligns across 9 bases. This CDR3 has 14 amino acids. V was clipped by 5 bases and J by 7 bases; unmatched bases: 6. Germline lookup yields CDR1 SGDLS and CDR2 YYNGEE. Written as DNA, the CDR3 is TGTGCCAGCAGTCGAGCGGGAGGAGTCGGGGAGCTGTTTTTT. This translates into CASSRAGGVGELFF.

CDR3 residues: CASKAGVQNTEAFF. The CDR3 DNA follows: TGTGCCAGTAAGGCAGGGGTCCAAAACACTGAAGCTTTCTTT. The V and J genes are TRBV19 and TRBJ1-1, with TRBD1 as a possible D gene (6 bases). Between the trimmed V and J ends, which lost 7 bases and 2 bases, there was a span of 14 bases. Germline CDR1 is LNHDA and CDR2 is SQIVND (reference sequence). The CDR3 spans 14 residues.

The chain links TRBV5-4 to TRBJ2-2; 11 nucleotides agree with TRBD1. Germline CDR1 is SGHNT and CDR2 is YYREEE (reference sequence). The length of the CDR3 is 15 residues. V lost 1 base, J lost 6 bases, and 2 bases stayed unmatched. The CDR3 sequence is CASSLPGQGAGELFF. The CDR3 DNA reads TGTGCCAGCAGCTTGCCGGGACAGGGGGCCGGGGAGCTGTTTTTT.

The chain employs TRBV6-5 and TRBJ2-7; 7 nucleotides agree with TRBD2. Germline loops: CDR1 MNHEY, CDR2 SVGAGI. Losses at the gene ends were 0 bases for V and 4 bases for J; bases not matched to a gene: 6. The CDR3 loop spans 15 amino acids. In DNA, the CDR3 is TGTGCCAGCAGTTACTCGACGGGGGGAAAGTACGAGCAGTACTTC. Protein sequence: CASSYSTGGKYEQYF.

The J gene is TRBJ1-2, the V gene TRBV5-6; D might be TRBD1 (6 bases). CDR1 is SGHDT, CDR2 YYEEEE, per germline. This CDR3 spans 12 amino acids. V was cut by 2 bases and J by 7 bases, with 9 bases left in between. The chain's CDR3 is CASSFTGIGYTF. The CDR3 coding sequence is TGTGCCAGCAGCTTTACAGGGATTGGCTACACCTTC.

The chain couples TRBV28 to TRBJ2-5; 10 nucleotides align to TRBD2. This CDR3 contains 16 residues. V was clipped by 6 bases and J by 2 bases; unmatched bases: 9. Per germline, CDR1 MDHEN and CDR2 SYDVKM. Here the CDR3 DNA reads TGTGCCAGCAGGCCCTACGGACTAGCGGCGCAAGAGACCCAGTACTTC. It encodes CASRPYGLAAQETQYF.

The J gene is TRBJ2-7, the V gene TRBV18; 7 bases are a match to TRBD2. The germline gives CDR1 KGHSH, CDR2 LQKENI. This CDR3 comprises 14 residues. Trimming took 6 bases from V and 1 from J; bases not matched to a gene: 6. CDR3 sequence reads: CASSGSGGSYEQYF. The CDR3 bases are TGTGCCAGCTCCGGGTCGGGGGGTTCCTACGAGCAGTACTTC.

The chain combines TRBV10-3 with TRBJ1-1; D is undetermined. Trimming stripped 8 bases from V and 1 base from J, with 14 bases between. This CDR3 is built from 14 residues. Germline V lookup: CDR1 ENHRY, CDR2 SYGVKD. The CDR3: CAISKAVTNTEAFF. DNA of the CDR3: TGTGCCATCTCTAAGGCAGTAACGAACACTGAAGCTTTCTTT.

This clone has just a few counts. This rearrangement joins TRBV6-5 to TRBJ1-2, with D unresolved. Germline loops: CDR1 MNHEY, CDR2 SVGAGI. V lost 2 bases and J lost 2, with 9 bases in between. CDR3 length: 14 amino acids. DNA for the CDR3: TGTGCCAGCAGTTACCAGACTGGGAACTATGGCTACACCTTC. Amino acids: CASSYQTGNYGYTF.

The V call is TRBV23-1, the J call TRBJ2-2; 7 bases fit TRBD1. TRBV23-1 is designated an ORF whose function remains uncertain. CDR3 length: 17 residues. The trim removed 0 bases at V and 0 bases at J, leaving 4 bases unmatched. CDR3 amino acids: CASSQSLGTANTGELFF. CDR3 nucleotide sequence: TGCGCCAGCAGTCAATCGCTGGGGACAGCGAACACCGGGGAGCTGTTTTTT.

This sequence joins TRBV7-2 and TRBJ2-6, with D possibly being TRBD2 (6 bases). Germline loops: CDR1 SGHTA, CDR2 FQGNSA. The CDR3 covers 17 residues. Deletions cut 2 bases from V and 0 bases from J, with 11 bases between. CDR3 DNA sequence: TGTGCCAGCAGCTTAATCGGAGGGATCTCTGGGGCCAACGTCCTGACTTTC. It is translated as CASSLIGGISGANVLTF.

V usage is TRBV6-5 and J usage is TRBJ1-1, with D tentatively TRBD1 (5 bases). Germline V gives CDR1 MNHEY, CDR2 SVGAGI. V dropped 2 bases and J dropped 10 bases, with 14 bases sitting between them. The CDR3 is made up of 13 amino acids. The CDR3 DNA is TGTGCCAGCAGTTACATGGGGGGAACGGGAGCTTTCTTT. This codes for CASSYMGGTGAFF.

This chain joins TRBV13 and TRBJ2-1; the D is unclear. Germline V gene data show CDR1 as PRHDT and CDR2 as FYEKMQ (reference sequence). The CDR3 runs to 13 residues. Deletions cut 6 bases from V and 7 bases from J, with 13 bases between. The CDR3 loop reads CASSSGEKNEQFF. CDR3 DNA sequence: TGTGCCAGCAGTTCTGGAGAGAAGAATGAGCAGTTCTTC.

The CDR3 nucleotides read TGTGCCAGCAGCGTCGGACAGGCCGGGAACACCGGGGAGCTGTTTTTT. Translating it yields CASSVGQAGNTGELFF. The rearrangement links TRBV9 to TRBJ2-2; 7 nucleotides line up with TRBD1. J was trimmed by 1 base and V by 2 bases; bases with no gene match: 5. The CDR3 extends over 16 amino acids. The V gene's germline CDR1 is SGDLS and CDR2 YYNGEE. Full variable domain (outside the CDR3, taken from reference TRBV9 and TRBJ2-2): DSGVTQTPKHLITATGQRVTLRCSPRSGDLSVYWYQQSLDQGLQFLIQYYNGEERAKGNILERFSAQQFPDLHSELNLSSLELGDSALYFCASSVGQAGNTGELFFGEGSRLTVL.

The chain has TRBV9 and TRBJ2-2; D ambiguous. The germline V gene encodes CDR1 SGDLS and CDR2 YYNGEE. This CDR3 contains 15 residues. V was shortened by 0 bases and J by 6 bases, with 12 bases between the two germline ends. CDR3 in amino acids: CASSVAPRSAGELFF. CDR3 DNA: TGTGCCAGCAGCGTAGCTCCACGGTCTGCCGGGGAGCTGTTTTTT.

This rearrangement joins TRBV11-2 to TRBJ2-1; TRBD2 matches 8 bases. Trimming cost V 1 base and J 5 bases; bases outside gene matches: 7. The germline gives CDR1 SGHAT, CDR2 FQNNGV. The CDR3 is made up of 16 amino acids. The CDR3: CASSLGGSGSNNEQFF. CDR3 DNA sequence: TGTGCCAGCAGCTTAGGAGGCAGCGGGAGCAACAATGAGCAGTTCTTC.

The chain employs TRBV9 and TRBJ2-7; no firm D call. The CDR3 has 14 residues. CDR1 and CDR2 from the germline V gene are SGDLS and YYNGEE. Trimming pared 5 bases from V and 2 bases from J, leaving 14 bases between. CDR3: CASRDRVSPYEQYF. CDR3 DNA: TGTGCCAGCAGGGACCGAGTAAGTCCCTACGAGCAGTACTTC. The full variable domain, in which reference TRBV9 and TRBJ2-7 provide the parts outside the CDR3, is DSGVTQTPKHLITATGQRVTLRCSPRSGDLSVYWYQQSLDQGLQFLIQYYNGEERAKGNILERFSAQQFPDLHSELNLSSLELGDSALYFCASRDRVSPYEQYFGPGTRLTVT.

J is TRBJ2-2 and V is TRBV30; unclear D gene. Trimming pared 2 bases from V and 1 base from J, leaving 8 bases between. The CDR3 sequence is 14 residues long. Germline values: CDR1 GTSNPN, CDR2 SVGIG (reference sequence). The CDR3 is CAWSKTENTGELFF. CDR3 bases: TGTGCCTGGAGTAAAACGGAGAACACCGGGGAGCTGTTTTTT.

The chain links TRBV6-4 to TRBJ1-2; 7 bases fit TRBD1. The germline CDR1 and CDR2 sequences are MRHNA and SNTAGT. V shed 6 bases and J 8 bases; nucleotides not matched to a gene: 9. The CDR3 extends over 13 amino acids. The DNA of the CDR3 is TGTGCCAGCAGCGCCACAGGGGCCTACGGCTACACCTTC. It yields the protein CASSATGAYGYTF.

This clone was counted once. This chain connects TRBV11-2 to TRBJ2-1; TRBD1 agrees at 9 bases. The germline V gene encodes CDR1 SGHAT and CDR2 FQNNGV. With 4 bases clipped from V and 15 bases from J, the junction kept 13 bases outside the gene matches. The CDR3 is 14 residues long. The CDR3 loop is CASSSIHSPGQGFF. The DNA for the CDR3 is TGTGCCAGCAGCTCGATCCACTCCCCGGGACAGGGGTTCTTC. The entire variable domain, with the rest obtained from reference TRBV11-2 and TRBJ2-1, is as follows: EAGVAQSPRYKIIEKRQSVAFWCNPISGHATLYWYQQILGQGPKLLIQFQNNGVVDDSQLPKDRFSAERLKGVDSTLKIQPAKLEDSAVYLCASSSIHSPGQGFFGPGTRLTVL.

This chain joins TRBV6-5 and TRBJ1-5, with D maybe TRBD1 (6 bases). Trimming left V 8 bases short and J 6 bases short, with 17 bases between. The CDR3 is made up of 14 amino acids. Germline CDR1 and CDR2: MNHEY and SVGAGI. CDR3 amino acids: CASWTGARGQPQHF. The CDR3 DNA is TGTGCCAGCTGGACGGGGGCGCGAGGTCAGCCCCAGCATTTT.